This T cell receptor (beta chain) was identified in a study of blood T cell repertoires in COVID-19 (TCRdb year 2020). In the study overall: The collaborator samples originated in the United States, Italy and Spain and spanned the acute and convalescent phases of COVID-19. The prospective study material was composed of cDNA or gDNA derived from T cells, B-cell-depleted T cells, or PBMCs. Deeply sampled blood TCRbeta repertoires from subjects exposed to, actively infected with, or recovered from COVID-19 were included in the dataset. A freely available public database, intended as a resource for researchers studying the immune response to SARS-CoV-2, is where the repertoires were released. The samples were drawn from the first 160 participants of the ongoing ImmuneRACE study and from 1,254 subjects provided by 6 global collaborators. Nearly every sample came with metadata listing a de-identified subject ID, COVID-19 status, age in years and sex. Where available, HLA class I and class II types were taken from metadata supplied by the sample provider and were not determined by assay-based typing.

The immunoSEQ Assay, a bias-controlled multiplex PCR, was used to amplify TCRbeta CDR3 regions from genomic DNA. In the original analysis: The number of nucleated cells in each sample was estimated by amplification of reference gene primers within the assay. To quantify the absolute abundance of each unique TCRbeta CDR3 rearrangement, sequence reads were collapsed and filtered. Productive Simpson clonality was computed per sample as the square root of Simpson's diversity index over productive rearrangements. In its TCRdb copy, this immuneACCESS table keeps in-frame sequences only and misses some clones. Where compared with another copy, unresolved V genes explain less than half of these, and the others have no known cause. Clone size and V and J calls were adopted from that table, with D and trimming inferred from the DNA. For this sample there are over 150,000 clones; approximately 88% appear just once. The ten top clones hold roughly 9.2% of the sample.

Collaborating institutions collected whole blood in K2EDTA tubes following their own protocols. For TCRbeta analysis, collaborators shipped samples as frozen whole blood, isolated PBMCs, or DNA extracted from either of those sample types. As to this clone: Its cognate antigen has yet to be identified. Base quality data are lacking; no much larger clone is found one base away.

The CDR3 has 12 amino acids, counting the end cysteine and phenylalanine. Only the CDR3 DNA stays, 36 bases, in frame from base 1. V loses 7 bases of germline sequence and J loses 9 bases, and the interval between the two ends is 15 bases. The germline V gene yields SNHLY for CDR1 and FYNNEI for CDR2. Study-wide conclusions, independent of this receptor: How much clinical and demographic metadata was included differed by source and by participant, and the metadata was provided uncurated.

The sample taken for sequencing was peripheral blood. This TCR was recovered from a woman older than 75 with active or convalescent COVID-19. This chain is built from TRBV2 and TRBJ1-1, with no confident D gene call. The nucleotides read TGTGCCAGCACCGAGAGGAGCGGGAAAGCTTTCTTT. Its coded protein is CASTERSGKAFF. Reference TRBV2 and TRBJ1-1 proteins supply the regions before and after the CDR3; the full variable domain is: EPEVTQTPSHQVTQMGQEVILRCVPISNHLYFYWYRQILGQKVEFLVSFYNNEISEKSEIFDDQFSVERPDGSNFTLKIRSTKLEDSAMYFCASTERSGKAFFGQGTRLTVV.